This T cell receptor beta chain is drawn from a study of T cells after yellow fever vaccination. TCRdb reprocessed the 5' RACE reads with MiXCR, giving one entry per CDR3 protein. The table shows a few hundred thousand distinct CDR3 sequences, with about 15% occurring only once. The origin of this receptor is a man aged 18-30 years who received the YFV17D yellow fever vaccine. The sample in question was PBMCs, obtained more than 4 days after the first yellow fever vaccination.

For the CDR3, the DNA is TGTGCCAGCAATCCAGGGGACGGTTACCAGTATGACGCGAACACCGGGGAGCTGTTTTTT. Amino acids: CASNPGDGYQYDANTGELFF. The chain combines TRBV6-2 or TRBV6-3 with TRBJ2-2, with D tentatively TRBD1 (6 bases). V was trimmed by 7 bases and J by 0 bases, leaving 27 bases between them. The germline gives CDR1 MNHEY, CDR2 SVGEGT. CDR3 length: 20 amino acids.